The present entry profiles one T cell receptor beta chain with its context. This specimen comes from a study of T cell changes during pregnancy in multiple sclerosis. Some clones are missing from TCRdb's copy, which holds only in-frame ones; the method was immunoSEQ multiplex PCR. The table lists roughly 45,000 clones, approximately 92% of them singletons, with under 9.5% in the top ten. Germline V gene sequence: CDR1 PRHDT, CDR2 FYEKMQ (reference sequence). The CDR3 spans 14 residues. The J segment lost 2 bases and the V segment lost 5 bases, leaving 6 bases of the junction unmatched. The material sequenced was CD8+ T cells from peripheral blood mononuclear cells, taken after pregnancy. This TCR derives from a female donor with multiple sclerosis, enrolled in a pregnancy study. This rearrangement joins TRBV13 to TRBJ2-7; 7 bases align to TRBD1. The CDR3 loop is CASSPDRDPYEQYF. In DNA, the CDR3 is TGTGCCAGCAGCCCAGACAGGGACCCCTACGAGCAGTACTTC.